A single T cell receptor beta chain is shown here with its context. Its antigen is unknown. The data were obtained in a study of cytomegalovirus exposure and HLA in healthy donors. PCR primers comprised 60 Vbeta and 13 Jbeta primers. Using immunoSEQ multiplex PCR, the repertoire was profiled, and TCRdb retains in-frame clones only, with some absent. This sample has 100,000 to 150,000 clones, with 65% to 85% found just once. V was clipped by 3 bases and J by 0 bases, with 9 bases between them. CDR3 length: 15 residues. CDR1 and CDR2 (germline): LNHDA, SQIVND (reference sequence). Study-level findings and limits: It was assumed in the presence/absence analyses that sequencing depth was roughly uniform across donors.

The rearrangement joins TRBV19 to TRBJ2-4; D call uncertain. Sequenced input: PBMCs. The TCR was taken from a man between 50 and 59 years old in good health and CMV-seronegative. For the CDR3, the DNA is TGTGCCAGTAGTATCGGAACAGTAGCCAAAAACATTCAGTACTTC. It translates to CASSIGTVAKNIQYF.